The following is a T cell receptor beta chain sequence with its context. In the study's own analysis: Reference gene primers were amplified, and this amplification served to estimate nucleated cell counts. Using immunoSEQ multiplex PCR, the repertoire was profiled, and TCRdb retains in-frame clones only, with some absent. V, J and clone size were drawn from that table, and D and trimming were deduced from the DNA. Among 90,000 to 150,000 clones listed, approximately 90% were seen once. This record belongs to a study of blood T cell repertoires in COVID-19. Study as a whole: Whether acute or convalescent, the COVID-19 samples came from the United States, Italy and Spain. T cells, B-cell-depleted T cells, or PBMCs supplied cDNA or gDNA.

V lost 5 bases, J lost 0 bases, and 7 bases stayed unmatched. Germline V CDR1 and CDR2: SEHNR, FQNEAQ (reference sequence). The CDR3 is 16 amino acids. The sequencing input was peripheral blood. V and J are TRBV7-9 and TRBJ2-7, with TRBD1 matching over 10 bases. This sequence originates from a man between 65 and 80 years old with active or convalescent COVID-19. DNA of the CDR3: TGTGCCAGCAGCCTGGGACAGGGGATGAGCTCCTACGAGCAGTACTTC. Translation gives CASSLGQGMSSYEQYF.